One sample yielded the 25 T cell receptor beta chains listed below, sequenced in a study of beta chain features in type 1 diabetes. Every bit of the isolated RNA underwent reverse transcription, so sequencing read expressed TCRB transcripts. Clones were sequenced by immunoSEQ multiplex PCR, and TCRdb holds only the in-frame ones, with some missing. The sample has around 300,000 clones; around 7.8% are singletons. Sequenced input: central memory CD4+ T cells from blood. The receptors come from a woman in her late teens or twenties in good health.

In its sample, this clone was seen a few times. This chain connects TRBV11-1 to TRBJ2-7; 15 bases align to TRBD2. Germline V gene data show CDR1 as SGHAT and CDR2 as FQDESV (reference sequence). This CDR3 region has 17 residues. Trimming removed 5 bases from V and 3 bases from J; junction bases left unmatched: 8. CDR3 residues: CASSPGTSGRTYYEQYF. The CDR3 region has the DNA TGTGCCAGCAGCCCAGGGACTAGCGGGAGGACATACTACGAGCAGTACTTC.

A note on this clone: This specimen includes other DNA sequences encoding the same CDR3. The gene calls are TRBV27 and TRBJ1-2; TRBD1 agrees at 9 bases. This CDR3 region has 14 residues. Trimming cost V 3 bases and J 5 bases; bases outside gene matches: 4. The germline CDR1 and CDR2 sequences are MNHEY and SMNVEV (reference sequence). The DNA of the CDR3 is TGTGCCAGCAGTTTGGACAGGGGTGGGTATGGCTACACCTTC. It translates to CASSLDRGGYGYTF.

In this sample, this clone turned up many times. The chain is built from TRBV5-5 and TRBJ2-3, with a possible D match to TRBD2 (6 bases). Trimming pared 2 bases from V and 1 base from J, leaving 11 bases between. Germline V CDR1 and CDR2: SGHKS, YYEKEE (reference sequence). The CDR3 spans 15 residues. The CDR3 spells CASSFGGVGTDTQYF. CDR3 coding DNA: TGTGCCAGCAGCTTCGGGGGAGTGGGCACAGATACGCAGTATTTT.

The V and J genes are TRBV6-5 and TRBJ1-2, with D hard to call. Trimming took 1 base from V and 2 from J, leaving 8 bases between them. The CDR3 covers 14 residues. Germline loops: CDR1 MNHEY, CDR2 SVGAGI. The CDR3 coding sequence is TGTGCCAGCAGTTACTTGGGCTTCAACTATGGCTACACCTTC. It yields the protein CASSYLGFNYGYTF.

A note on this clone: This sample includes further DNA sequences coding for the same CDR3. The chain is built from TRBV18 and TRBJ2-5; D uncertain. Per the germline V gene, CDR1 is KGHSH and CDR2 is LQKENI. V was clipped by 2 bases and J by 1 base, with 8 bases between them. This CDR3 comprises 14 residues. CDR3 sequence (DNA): TGTGCCAGCTCACCATCCCATAGCCAAGAGACCCAGTACTTC. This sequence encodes CASSPSHSQETQYF.

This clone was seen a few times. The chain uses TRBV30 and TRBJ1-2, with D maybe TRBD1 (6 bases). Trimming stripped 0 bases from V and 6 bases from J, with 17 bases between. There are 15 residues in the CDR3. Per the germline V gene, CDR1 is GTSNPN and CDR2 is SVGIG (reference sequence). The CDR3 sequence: CAWSVYGGQRDGYTF. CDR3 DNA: TGTGCCTGGAGTGTATACGGGGGCCAAAGGGATGGCTACACCTTC.

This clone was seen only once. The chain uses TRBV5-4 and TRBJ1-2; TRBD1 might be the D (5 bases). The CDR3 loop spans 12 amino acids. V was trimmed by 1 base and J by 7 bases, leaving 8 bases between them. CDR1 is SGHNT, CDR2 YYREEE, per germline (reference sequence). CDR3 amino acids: CASSLSGGGYTF. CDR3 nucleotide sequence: TGTGCCAGCAGCTTGTCCGGGGGTGGCTACACCTTC.

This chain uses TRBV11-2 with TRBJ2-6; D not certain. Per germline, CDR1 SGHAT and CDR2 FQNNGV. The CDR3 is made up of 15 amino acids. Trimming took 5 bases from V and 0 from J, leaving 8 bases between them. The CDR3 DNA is TGTGCCAGCAGCATGGAAGGCTCTGGGGCCAACGTCCTGACTTTC. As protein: CASSMEGSGANVLTF.

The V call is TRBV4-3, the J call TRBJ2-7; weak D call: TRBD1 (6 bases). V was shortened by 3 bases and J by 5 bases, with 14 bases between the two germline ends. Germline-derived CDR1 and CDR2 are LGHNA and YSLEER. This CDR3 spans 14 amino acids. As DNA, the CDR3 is TGCGCCAGCAGCCAGGACACCGACAGGAACGAGCAGTACTTC. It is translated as CASSQDTDRNEQYF.

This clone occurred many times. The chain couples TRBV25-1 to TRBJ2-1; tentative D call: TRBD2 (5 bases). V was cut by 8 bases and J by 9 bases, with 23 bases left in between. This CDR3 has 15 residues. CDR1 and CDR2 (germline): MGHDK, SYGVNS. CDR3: CASQRGGPSRGEQFF. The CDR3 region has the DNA TGTGCCAGCCAAAGAGGAGGCCCGTCACGGGGTGAGCAGTTCTTC.

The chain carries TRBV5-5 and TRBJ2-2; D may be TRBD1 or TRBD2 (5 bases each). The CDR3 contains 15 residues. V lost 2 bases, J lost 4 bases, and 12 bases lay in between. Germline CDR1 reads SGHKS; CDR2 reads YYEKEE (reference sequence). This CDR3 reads CASSFLGTGTGELFF. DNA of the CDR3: TGTGCCAGCAGCTTTCTGGGGACGGGCACCGGGGAGCTGTTTTTT.

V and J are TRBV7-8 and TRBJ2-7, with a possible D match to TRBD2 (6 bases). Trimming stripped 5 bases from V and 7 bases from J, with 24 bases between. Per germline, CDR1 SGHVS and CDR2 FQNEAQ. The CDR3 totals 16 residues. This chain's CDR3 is CASSPPAWAGNGEQYV. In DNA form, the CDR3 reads TGTGCCAGCAGCCCCCCCGCTTGGGCGGGGAACGGGGAGCAGTACGTC.

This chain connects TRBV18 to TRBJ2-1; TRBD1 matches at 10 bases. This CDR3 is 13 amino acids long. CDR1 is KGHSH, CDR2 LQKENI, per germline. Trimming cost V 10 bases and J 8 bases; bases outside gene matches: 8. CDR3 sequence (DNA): TGTGCCACCTCTGACAGGGGGCAGGATGAGCAGTTCTTC. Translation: CATSDRGQDEQFF.

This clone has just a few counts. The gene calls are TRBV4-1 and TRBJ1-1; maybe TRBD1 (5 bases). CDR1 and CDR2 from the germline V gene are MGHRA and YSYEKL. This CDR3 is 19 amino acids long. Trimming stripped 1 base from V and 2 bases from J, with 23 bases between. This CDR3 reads CASSQGQARGLVYNTEAFF. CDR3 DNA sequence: TGCGCCAGCAGCCAAGGGCAGGCCCGGGGGTTAGTATACAACACTGAAGCTTTCTTT.

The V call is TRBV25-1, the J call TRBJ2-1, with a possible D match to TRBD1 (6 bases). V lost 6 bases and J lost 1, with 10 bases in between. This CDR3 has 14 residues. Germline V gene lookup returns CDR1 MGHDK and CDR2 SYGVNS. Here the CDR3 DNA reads TGTGCCAGCAGGAGACAGGAATCCTACAATGAGCAGTTCTTC. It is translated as CASRRQESYNEQFF.

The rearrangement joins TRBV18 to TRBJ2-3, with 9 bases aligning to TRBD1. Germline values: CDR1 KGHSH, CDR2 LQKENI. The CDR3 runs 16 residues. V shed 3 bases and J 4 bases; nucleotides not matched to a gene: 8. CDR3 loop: CASSPDRGLGADTQYF. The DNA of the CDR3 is TGTGCCAGCTCACCCGACAGGGGGTTGGGCGCAGATACGCAGTATTTT.

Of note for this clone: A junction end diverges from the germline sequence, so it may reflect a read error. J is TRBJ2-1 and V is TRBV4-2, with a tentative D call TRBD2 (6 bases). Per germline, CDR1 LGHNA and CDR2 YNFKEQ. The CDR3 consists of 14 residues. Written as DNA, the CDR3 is TGTGCCAGCAGCTCGGGAGCCTCCTTCAATGAGCAGTTCTTC. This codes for CASSSGASFNEQFF.

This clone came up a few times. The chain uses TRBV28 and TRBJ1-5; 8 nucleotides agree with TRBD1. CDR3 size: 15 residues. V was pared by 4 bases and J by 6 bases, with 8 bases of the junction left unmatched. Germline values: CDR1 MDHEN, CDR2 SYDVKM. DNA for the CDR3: TGTGCCAGCAGTTCAGGGGGCAGTGGAAGTCAGCCCCAGCATTTT. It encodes CASSSGGSGSQPQHF.

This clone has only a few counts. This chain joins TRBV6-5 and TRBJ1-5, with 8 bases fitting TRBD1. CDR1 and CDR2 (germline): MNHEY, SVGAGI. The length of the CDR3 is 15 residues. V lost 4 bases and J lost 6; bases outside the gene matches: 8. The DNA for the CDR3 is TGTGCCAGCAGTTCGACAGGGGCGGGGGGTCAGCCCCAGCATTTT. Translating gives CASSSTGAGGQPQHF.

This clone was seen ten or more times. CDR3 protein: CASSSSHTREQYF. The CDR3 bases are TGTGCCAGCAGCTCCTCACATACGAGGGAGCAGTACTTC. The V and J genes are TRBV7-2 and TRBJ2-7; D not resolved. From germline, CDR1 is SGHTA and CDR2 FQGNSA. The V end lost 4 bases, the J end lost 7 bases, and 14 bases lay between the germline ends. The CDR3 is 13 residues long. Complete variable domain (other parts from reference TRBV7-2 and TRBJ2-7): GAGVSQSPSNKVTEKGKDVELRCDPISGHTALYWYRQSLGQGLEFLIYFQGNSAPDKSGLPSDRFSAERTGGSVSTLTIQRTQQEDSAVYLCASSSSHTREQYFGPGTRLTVT.

CDR3 nucleotides: TGCGCCAGCAGCTTGGGACGGACTAGCGGGAGCACCGGGGAGCTGTTTTTT. It translates to CASSLGRTSGSTGELFF. The chain has TRBV5-1 and TRBJ2-2; 13 bases match TRBD2. The CDR3 covers 17 residues. The V segment lost 0 bases and the J segment 4 bases; nucleotides outside the gene matches: 3. CDR1 is SGHRS, CDR2 YFSETQ, per germline.

The CDR3 DNA is TGTGCCAGCAGCTCTGGGACAGGATACGACAATGAGCAGTTCTTC. Protein: CASSSGTGYDNEQFF. The chain carries TRBV7-9 and TRBJ2-1; 8 bases are shared with TRBD1. Trimming at V came to 4 bases and at J to 5 bases, leaving 7 bases not matched to a gene. The CDR3 covers 15 residues. Germline CDR1 reads SEHNR; CDR2 reads FQNEAQ (reference sequence).

The CDR3 loop is CASSSTLAEETQYF. The CDR3 nucleotides are TGTGCCAGCAGCTCGACATTAGCGGAAGAGACCCAGTACTTC. The chain has TRBV7-2 and TRBJ2-5, with a weak D call TRBD2 (6 bases). The CDR3 spans 14 residues. CDR1 and CDR2 from the germline V gene are SGHTA and FQGNSA. V was clipped by 4 bases and J by 3 bases, with 12 bases between them.

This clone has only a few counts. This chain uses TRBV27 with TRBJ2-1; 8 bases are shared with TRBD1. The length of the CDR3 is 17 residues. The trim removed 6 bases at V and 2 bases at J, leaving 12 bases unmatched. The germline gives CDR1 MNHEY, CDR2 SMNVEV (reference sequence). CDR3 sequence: CASSSTGARGPYNEQFF. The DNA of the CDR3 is TGTGCCAGCAGCTCGACAGGGGCCAGAGGTCCCTACAATGAGCAGTTCTTC.

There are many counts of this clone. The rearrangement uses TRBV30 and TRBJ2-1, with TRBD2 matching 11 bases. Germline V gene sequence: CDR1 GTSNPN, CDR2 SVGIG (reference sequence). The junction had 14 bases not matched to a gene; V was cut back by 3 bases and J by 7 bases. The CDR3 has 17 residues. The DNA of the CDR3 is TGTGCCTGGAGGCTCGGGACTAGCGGCGGCCGGCGGAATGAGCAGTTCTTC. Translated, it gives CAWRLGTSGGRRNEQFF.